Each of the 26 T cell receptor beta chains below was sequenced from the same sample in a study of T-cell memory formation after mild COVID-19. TCRdb processed the 5' RACE reads anew with MiXCR; each CDR3 protein has one entry. The data hold 350,000 to 450,000 distinct CDR3 sequences, with 24% observed a single time. Sequencing was performed on PBMCs or a T cell subset sorted from them (not recorded which). These TCRs come from an adult woman who had mild COVID-19 (a few samples of this study predate the infection). Cell type and time point are not known.

The chain combines TRBV2 with TRBJ2-5; TRBD2 aligns across 8 bases. This CDR3 spans 15 amino acids. Germline values: CDR1 SNHLY, CDR2 FYNNEI. The V and J ends lost 4 bases and 1 base, in that order; junction bases with no gene match: 5. Written as DNA, the CDR3 is TGTGCCAGCAGTGTCCAGCGGGGGATCCAAGAGACCCAGTACTTC. Amino acid sequence: CASSVQRGIQETQYF.

This clonotype has a handful of counts. This chain connects TRBV2 to TRBJ2-2, with 11 positions matching TRBD2. With 4 bases clipped from V and 8 bases from J, the junction kept 9 bases outside the gene matches. Looked up from germline, CDR1 is SNHLY and CDR2 is FYNNEI. CDR3 length equals 16 residues. Here the CDR3 DNA reads TGTGCCAGCAGTGGTAGCGGGAGGGCCGGAGGAGGGGAGCTGTTTTTT. Translated, it gives CASSGSGRAGGGELFF.

This clonotype was recorded at least ten times. This chain connects TRBV3-1 to TRBJ2-7; weak D call: TRBD2 (5 bases). CDR1 LGHDT and CDR2 YNNKEL come from the germline V gene (reference sequence). V was clipped by 2 bases and J by 6 bases, with 8 bases between them. This CDR3 contains 12 residues. CDR3 in DNA: TGTGCCAGCAGCCAAACCGGAGGCGAGCAGTACTTC. Its translation: CASSQTGGEQYF.

This clonotype has just a few counts. The rearrangement joins TRBV12-3 or TRBV12-4 to TRBJ2-1; 8 nucleotides align to TRBD1. Trimming at V came to 6 bases and at J to 6 bases, leaving 10 bases not matched to a gene. CDR3 length: 15 residues. As DNA, the CDR3 is TGTGCCAGCAGACCTACCGGGACAGGACGCAATGAGCAGTTCTTC. It is translated as CASRPTGTGRNEQFF.

Written as DNA, the CDR3 is TGCGCCAGCAGCTTGAACAGGGGGACGTTGAACACTGAAGCTTTCTTT. Translated: CASSLNRGTLNTEAFF. V and J are TRBV5-1 and TRBJ1-1, with TRBD1 matching 8 bases. Germline assignment: CDR1 SGHRS and CDR2 YFSETQ. The CDR3 contains 16 residues. V lost 1 base and J lost 0; bases outside the gene matches: 5.

This clonotype has a count of ten or more. The chain has TRBV24-1 and TRBJ2-7; D is perhaps TRBD1 (6 bases). In germline, CDR1 is KGHDR, CDR2 SFDVKD. The CDR3 has 14 amino acids. Trimming took off 3 bases at V and 5 bases at J, with 13 bases between the two ends. The CDR3 sequence is CATSDPRGNDEQYF. The CDR3 nucleotides are TGTGCCACCAGTGATCCGAGGGGGAACGACGAGCAGTACTTC.

This clonotype was seen more than once but under ten times. The chain has TRBV12-3 or TRBV12-4 and TRBJ1-1; D not certain. Trimming stripped 2 bases from V and 7 bases from J, with 11 bases between. This CDR3 has 13 amino acids. CDR3 loop: CASSLLLTDEAFF. CDR3 DNA sequence: TGTGCCAGCAGTTTACTACTAACCGATGAAGCTTTCTTT.

This clonotype has only one observation. This chain joins TRBV20-1 and TRBJ2-5, with 8 bases that match TRBD2. Trimming removed 3 bases from V and 4 bases from J; junction bases left unmatched: 10. The CDR3 has 15 amino acids. Germline V gene data show CDR1 as DFQATT and CDR2 as SNEGSKA (reference sequence). CDR3 loop: CSASVTERGSETQYF. The CDR3 DNA reads as TGCAGTGCTAGTGTTACGGAGCGGGGGTCAGAGACCCAGTACTTC.

The chain employs TRBV5-4 and TRBJ2-1, with 7 nucleotides matching TRBD2. The CDR3 runs 11 residues. V was pared by 4 bases and J by 10 bases, with 2 bases of the junction left unmatched. Germline V gene lookup returns CDR1 SGHNT and CDR2 YYREEE (reference sequence). Here the CDR3 DNA reads TGTGCCAGCAGCGAGCGGGACGAGCAGTTCTTC. Translation gives CASSERDEQFF.

This clonotype has just a few counts. The chain couples TRBV20-1 to TRBJ1-5; 7 bases map to TRBD1. The CDR3 is made up of 15 amino acids. Germline CDR1 and CDR2: DFQATT and SNEGSKA (reference sequence). V dropped 6 bases and J dropped 0; count of bases not matched to a gene: 8. The CDR3 DNA reads TGCAGTGCAGAAACAGGGGTAGCTAGCAATCAGCCCCAGCATTTT. Protein: CSAETGVASNQPQHF.

The J gene is TRBJ2-6, the V gene TRBV7-2, with D possibly being TRBD1 (6 bases). V was shortened by 3 bases and J by 4 bases, with 10 bases between the two germline ends. The CDR3 is 15 residues long. CDR1 is SGHTA and CDR2 is FQGNSA in the germline V gene. Here the CDR3 reads CASSFQGTGANVLTF. DNA for the CDR3: TGTGCCAGCAGCTTCCAGGGGACCGGGGCCAACGTCCTGACTTTC.

This clonotype was seen a few times. This chain uses TRBV12-3 or TRBV12-4 with TRBJ1-5; 12 bases align to TRBD1. V lost 4 bases and J lost 6; bases outside the gene matches: 7. This CDR3 comprises 16 residues. CDR3: CASSSLGTGGVQPQHF. The CDR3 DNA reads TGTGCCAGCAGTTCCCTCGGGACAGGGGGCGTTCAGCCCCAGCATTTT.

This clonotype was seen a few times. The chain has TRBV4-3 and TRBJ1-2; D remains unclear. The V gene's germline CDR1 is LGHNA and CDR2 YSLEER. V was trimmed by 1 base and J by 2 bases, leaving 11 bases between them. The CDR3 totals 15 residues. For the CDR3, the DNA is TGCGCCAGCAGCCAAGCCGGCAGGAGCAACTATGGCTACACCTTC. Translating gives CASSQAGRSNYGYTF.

This clonotype was counted only a few times. The V gene is TRBV2, the J gene TRBJ2-3; TRBD2 aligns across 7 bases. J gave up 4 bases and V 4 bases, and 5 bases lay outside the gene matches. Germline values: CDR1 SNHLY, CDR2 FYNNEI. This CDR3 is 14 amino acids long. The CDR3: CASSARGGADTQYF. In DNA, the CDR3 is TGTGCCAGCAGTGCGAGGGGAGGGGCAGATACGCAGTATTTT.

This clonotype was detected only a few times. The rearrangement uses TRBV12-3 or TRBV12-4 and TRBJ2-3, with D unresolved. V lost 6 bases, J lost 4 bases, and 8 bases lay in between. This CDR3 is 12 amino acids long. This CDR3 reads CASSLPSDTQYF. As DNA, the CDR3 is TGTGCCAGCAGCCTACCCTCAGATACGCAGTATTTT.

This chain joins TRBV7-2 and TRBJ1-1; 10 positions agree with TRBD1. CDR1 is SGHTA and CDR2 is FQGNSA in the germline V gene. V gave up 6 bases and J gave up 0 bases; unmatched junction bases: 7. This CDR3 is built from 16 residues. As DNA, the CDR3 is TGTGCCAGCAGGACCGGGACAGGGGATTTGAACACTGAAGCTTTCTTT. Residues: CASRTGTGDLNTEAFF.

This chain links TRBV12-3 or TRBV12-4 with TRBJ2-1, with 7 nucleotides matching TRBD1. CDR3 length: 15 residues. V was clipped by 6 bases and J by 0 bases; unmatched bases: 5. CDR3: CASSRDRASYNEQFF. CDR3 nucleotides: TGTGCCAGCAGCCGCGACAGGGCCTCCTACAATGAGCAGTTCTTC.

This clonotype has more than one count but fewer than ten. This chain connects TRBV7-3 to TRBJ2-3; D is unresolved. The V and J ends lost 5 bases and 2 bases respectively, with 8 bases between them. CDR3 length equals 13 residues. Germline V gives CDR1 SGHTA, CDR2 FQGTGA. CDR3 bases: TGTGCCAGCAGCCCTTACCCCACAGATACGCAGTATTTT. It codes for CASSPYPTDTQYF.

The chain recombines TRBV29-1 with TRBJ2-6; D call uncertain. The CDR3 covers 14 residues. V lost 0 bases and J lost 0, with 3 bases in between. Germline CDR1 and CDR2: SQVTM and ANQGSEA. The CDR3 protein is CSVEEVSGANVLTF. The DNA for the CDR3 is TGCAGCGTTGAAGAGGTCTCTGGGGCCAACGTCCTGACTTTC.

The genes are TRBV12-3 or TRBV12-4 and TRBJ1-2; D unclear. With 8 bases removed from V and 4 bases from J, the gap between germline ends came to 11 bases. This CDR3 has 12 residues. The CDR3 sequence: CASSPRGYGYTF. The CDR3 DNA follows: TGTGCCAGCTCCCCGCGAGGCTATGGCTACACCTTC.

This clonotype was detected only a few times. The V and J genes are TRBV3-1 and TRBJ2-1, with 7 bases identical to TRBD2. This CDR3 spans 14 amino acids. Germline loops: CDR1 LGHDT, CDR2 YNNKEL (reference sequence). Unmatched junction bases numbered 7, after V lost 1 base and J lost 10 bases. The CDR3 nucleotides read TGTGCCAGCAGCCAAGCTACGGAGGGAGGGGAGCAGTTCTTC. This translates into CASSQATEGGEQFF.

This clonotype was counted only a few times. The rearrangement uses TRBV2 and TRBJ2-5, with 7 bases identical to TRBD1. V shed 4 bases and J 5 bases; nucleotides not matched to a gene: 4. Germline V gives CDR1 SNHLY, CDR2 FYNNEI. This CDR3 is 13 amino acids long. CDR3 DNA sequence: TGTGCCAGCAGTGGGGGACAGTCGGAGACCCAGTACTTC. Protein: CASSGGQSETQYF.

The J gene is TRBJ1-2, the V gene TRBV5-6; D call uncertain. The V gene's germline CDR1 is SGHDT and CDR2 YYEEEE. This CDR3 region has 15 residues. V gave up 1 base and J gave up 5 bases, with 15 bases separating them. The CDR3 nucleotides read TGTGCCAGCAGCTTGAGGGCCTCTCGTCCTTATGGCTACACCTTC. Protein product: CASSLRASRPYGYTF.

The table lists this clonotype with a few counts. This chain links TRBV24-1 with TRBJ1-1; the match to TRBD1 covers 7 bases. This CDR3 has 14 residues. V lost 3 bases, J lost 3 bases, and 3 bases stayed unmatched. CDR1 and CDR2 from the germline V gene are KGHDR and SFDVKD. The CDR3 coding sequence is TGTGCCACCAGTGATCCAGGGGGGGACACTGAAGCTTTCTTT. Protein: CATSDPGGDTEAFF.

V is TRBV29-1 and J is TRBJ2-5; D is ambiguous. Germline loops: CDR1 SQVTM, CDR2 ANQGSEA. CDR3 length: 13 residues. Trimming took off 1 base at V and 7 bases at J, with 13 bases between the two ends. CDR3 in DNA: TGCAGCGTTGAAGTCTTGTCCGACGGGACCCAGTACTTC. This translates into CSVEVLSDGTQYF.

In this sample, this clonotype turned up a few times. The gene calls are TRBV24-1 and TRBJ2-1; 8 nucleotides agree with TRBD1. This CDR3 spans 13 amino acids. Germline CDR1 is KGHDR and CDR2 is SFDVKD. The junction had 12 bases not matched to a gene; V was cut back by 7 bases and J by 14 bases. This chain's CDR3 is CATSRGQGTSEFF. The CDR3 DNA is TGTGCCACCAGCCGAGGACAGGGCACCTCGGAGTTCTTC.